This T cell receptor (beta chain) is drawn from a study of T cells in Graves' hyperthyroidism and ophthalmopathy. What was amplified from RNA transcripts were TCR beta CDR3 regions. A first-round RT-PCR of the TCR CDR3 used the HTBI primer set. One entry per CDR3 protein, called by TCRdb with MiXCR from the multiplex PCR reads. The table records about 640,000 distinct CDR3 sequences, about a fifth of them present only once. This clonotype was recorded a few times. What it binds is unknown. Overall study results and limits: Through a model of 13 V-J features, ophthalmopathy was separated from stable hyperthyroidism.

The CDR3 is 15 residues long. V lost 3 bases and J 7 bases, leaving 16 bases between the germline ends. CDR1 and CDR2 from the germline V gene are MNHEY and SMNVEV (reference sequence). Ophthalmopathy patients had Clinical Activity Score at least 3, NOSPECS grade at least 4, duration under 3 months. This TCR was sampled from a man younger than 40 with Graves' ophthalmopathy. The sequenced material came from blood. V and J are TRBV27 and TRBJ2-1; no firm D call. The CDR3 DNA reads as TGTGCCAGCAGTTTTAGTAGTTTTATCCAAAATGAGCAGTTCTTC. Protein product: CASSFSSFIQNEQFF.